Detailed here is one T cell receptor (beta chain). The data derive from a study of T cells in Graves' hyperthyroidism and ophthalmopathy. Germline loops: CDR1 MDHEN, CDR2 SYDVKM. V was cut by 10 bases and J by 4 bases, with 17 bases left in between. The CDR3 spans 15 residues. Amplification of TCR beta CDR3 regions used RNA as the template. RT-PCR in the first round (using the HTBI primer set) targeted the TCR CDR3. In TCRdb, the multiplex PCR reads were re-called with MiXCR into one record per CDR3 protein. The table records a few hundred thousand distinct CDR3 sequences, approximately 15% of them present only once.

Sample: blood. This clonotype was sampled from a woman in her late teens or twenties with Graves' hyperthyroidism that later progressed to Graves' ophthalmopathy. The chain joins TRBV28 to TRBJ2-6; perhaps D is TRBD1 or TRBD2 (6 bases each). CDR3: CAIREPGAGANVLTF. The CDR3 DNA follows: TGTGCCATCCGGGAGCCGGGGGCAGGGGCCAACGTCCTGACTTTC.